This is a list of T cell receptor beta chains from one sample in a study of cytomegalovirus exposure and HLA in healthy donors. The data were produced by immunoSEQ multiplex PCR, yet TCRdb's version contains in-frame clones alone and is incomplete. This table has more than 95,000 clones, 15% to 20% appearing once. Sequenced: PBMCs. The receptors were gathered from a female donor in good health and CMV-seropositive. Both conserved end residues are part of each CDR3. D genes are given only for firm matches. Clone size appears in some rows only: once, few, many, or a class for an expanded clone.

d_gene | j_gene | abundance | v_gene | CDR3nt | CDR3aa
- | TRBJ2-2 | - | TRBV29-1 | TGCAGCGTTAAGCGGTCAAACACCGGGGAGCTGTTTTTT | CSVKRSNTGELFF
TRBD1 | TRBJ1-6 | - | TRBV27 | TGTGCCAGCAGTCTTAGACAGGGCTATTCACCCCTCCACTTT | CASSLRQGYSPLHF
- | TRBJ1-3 | - | TRBV28 | TGTGCCAGCAGTTTCTGGGACAACTCTGGAAACACCATATATTTT | CASSFWDNSGNTIYF
TRBD1 | TRBJ1-1 | - | TRBV18 | TGTGCCAGCTCAAGGACAGGCGAGGGGAACACTGAAGCTTTCTTT | CASSRTGEGNTEAFF
TRBD2 | TRBJ2-1 | once | TRBV9 | TGTGCCAGCACCCCCACGGGGGGGGGAGCCATGGATGAGCAGTTCTTC | CASTPTGGGAMDEQFF
- | TRBJ2-1 | few | TRBV6-1 | TGTGCCAGCGGGCAGAGCTCCTACAATGAGCAGTTCTTC | CASGQSSYNEQFF
TRBD1 | TRBJ1-1 | few | TRBV7-3 | TGTGCCAGCAGCCAGACAGGGATAGGGACTGAAGCTTTCTTT | CASSQTGIGTEAFF
TRBD2 | TRBJ2-5 | - | TRBV5-1 | TGCGCCAGCAGCTACGCGGGGGACCGACAAGAGACCCAGTACTTC | CASSYAGDRQETQYF
- | TRBJ2-7 | few | TRBV6-5 | TGTGCCAGCAGTTACTGGGCAGGCGCACTGGGCGAGCAGTACTTC | CASSYWAGALGEQYF
- | TRBJ1-2 | few | TRBV2 | TGTGCCAGCAGGAACGAGAACTATGGCTACACCTTC | CASRNENYGYTF
- | TRBJ1-4 | few | TRBV7-3 | TGTGCCAGCAGCTTCCCAAGACAGACAGCAAGAAATGAAAAACTGTTTTTT | CASSFPRQTARNEKLFF
TRBD1 | TRBJ1-5 | - | TRBV19 | TGTGCCAGTAGTATTGGGACAGCCAATCAGCCCCAGCATTTT | CASSIGTANQPQHF
TRBD2 | TRBJ2-7 | few | TRBV5-1 | TGCGCCAGCAGCTTGCCTGGGAGGGTTAGCAGCGAGCAGTACTTC | CASSLPGRVSSEQYF
- | TRBJ1-3 | - | TRBV28 | TGTGCCAGCAAATACAACTCTGGAAACACCATATATTTT | CASKYNSGNTIYF